Listed here are 11 T cell receptor beta chains from one sample, sequenced in a study of cytotoxic CD8 clonotypes in ibrutinib-treated CLL. The assay was immunoSEQ multiplex PCR, and TCRdb's table has in-frame clones only and misses some. The sample includes some 300,000 clones, about 77% seen only once; the top ten take about 6.3%. The sequences come from PBMCs, collected before ibrutinib treatment. These receptors were taken from a human donor with chronic lymphocytic leukemia.

The V and J genes are TRBV5-1 and TRBJ2-7; 9 bases are shared with TRBD1. The CDR3 runs to 15 residues. The V segment lost 1 base and the J segment 1 base; nucleotides outside the gene matches: 3. From germline, CDR1 is SGHRS and CDR2 YFSETQ. CDR3 DNA: TGCGCCAGCAGCTTGTGGACAGGGGCTTCCTACGAGCAGTACTTC. As protein: CASSLWTGASYEQYF.

The chain uses TRBV30 and TRBJ2-2; D is possibly TRBD2 (6 bases). This CDR3 spans 13 amino acids. The V end was cut by 3 bases, the J end by 3 bases, with 8 bases between. The germline CDR1 and CDR2 sequences are GTSNPN and SVGIG (reference sequence). CDR3 sequence (DNA): TGTGCCTGGAGCACTAGCCACACCGGGGAGCTGTTTTTT. Translated, it gives CAWSTSHTGELFF.

The rearrangement uses TRBV9 and TRBJ2-7; D ambiguous. The CDR3 covers 14 residues. CDR1 is SGDLS and CDR2 is YYNGEE in the germline V gene. V was clipped by 7 bases and J by 5 bases, with 19 bases between them. CDR3 in amino acids: CASGETAYSHEQYF. The DNA of the CDR3 is TGTGCCAGCGGAGAGACGGCGTACTCACACGAGCAGTACTTC.

The rearrangement joins TRBV2 to TRBJ2-1; the match to TRBD2 covers 9 bases. J lost 5 bases, V lost 8 bases, and 13 bases had no gene match. The length of the CDR3 is 16 residues. The germline gives CDR1 SNHLY, CDR2 FYNNEI. Here the CDR3 reads CASVPPRREGNNEQFF. CDR3 in DNA: TGTGCCAGCGTCCCGCCACGGCGGGAGGGTAACAATGAGCAGTTCTTC.

The chain recombines TRBV6-5 with TRBJ1-2; D uncertain. This CDR3 spans 13 amino acids. Trimming removed 6 bases from V and 6 bases from J, with 14 bases in between. Germline CDR1 is MNHEY and CDR2 is SVGAGI. CDR3 in amino acids: CASRIDTEDGYTF. In nucleotides, the CDR3 is TGTGCCAGCAGGATAGACACTGAGGATGGCTACACCTTC.

The J gene is TRBJ2-7, the V gene TRBV13; tentative D call: TRBD1 (5 bases). The V and J ends lost 1 base and 7 bases respectively, with 11 bases between them. The germline gives CDR1 PRHDT, CDR2 FYEKMQ (reference sequence). CDR3 length equals 13 residues. CDR3 bases: TGTGCCAGCAGCTTAGTGCAGGGTTCGGAGCAGTACTTC. The encoded protein is CASSLVQGSEQYF.

This clone was detected only a few times. The CDR3 region has the DNA TGTGCCAGCAGCTCTGGGGGCGCCAGCAATCAGCCCCAGCATTTT. Amino acids: CASSSGGASNQPQHF. The genes are TRBV9 and TRBJ1-5, with a tentative D call TRBD1 (6 bases). The CDR3 covers 15 residues. Germline V lookup: CDR1 SGDLS, CDR2 YYNGEE. V was trimmed by 4 bases and J by 1 base, leaving 12 bases between them.

A note on this clone: At one boundary the junction diverges from the germline segment, which might be a read error. The CDR3, as DNA: TGTGCTAGCAGCGGGATGAGAGATCAGCCCCAGCATTTT. This gives the protein CASSGMRDQPQHF. The chain uses TRBV7-7 and TRBJ1-5; the D is unclear. This CDR3 has 13 residues. Germline CDR1 is SSHAT and CDR2 is FNYEAQ (reference sequence).

The chain employs TRBV5-1 and TRBJ1-3; D possibly corresponds to TRBD1 (5 bases). CDR1 and CDR2 (germline): SGHRS, YFSETQ. CDR3 size: 15 residues. Trimming removed 0 bases from V and 3 bases from J, with 10 bases in between. This CDR3 reads CASSLVGDYGNTIYF. The DNA of the CDR3 is TGCGCCAGCAGCTTGGTTGGGGACTATGGAAACACCATATATTTT.

This clone appeared a few times. The chain is built from TRBV5-1 and TRBJ2-2; 12 bases map to TRBD2. The CDR3 extends over 18 amino acids. The germline V gene encodes CDR1 SGHRS and CDR2 YFSETQ. V shed 4 bases and J 5 bases; nucleotides not matched to a gene: 12. CDR3 amino acids: CASSPTQTSGSRTGELFF. CDR3 nucleotide sequence: TGCGCCAGCAGCCCGACCCAGACTAGCGGGAGTAGAACCGGGGAGCTGTTTTTT.

This clone was detected only a few times. V usage is TRBV6-5 and J usage is TRBJ2-7, with D perhaps TRBD2 (5 bases). Trimming cost V 2 bases and J 1 base, with 12 bases left between them. Per germline, CDR1 MNHEY and CDR2 SVGAGI. The CDR3 sequence is 15 residues long. CDR3 region: CASSYNGLGSYEQYF. DNA of the CDR3: TGTGCCAGCAGTTACAACGGACTGGGGTCCTACGAGCAGTACTTC.